The rows below give T cell receptor beta chains drawn from one sample of a study of blood T cells in healthy people across ages. TCRdb independently ran MiXCR on the 5' RACE reads; one entry per CDR3 protein. The table shows about 730,000 distinct CDR3 sequences, with roughly 41% occurring only once. The sample was blood. The origin of the receptors is a woman aged 60 to 75 in good health. Both conserved end residues are part of each CDR3. Each record gives: D gene, J gene, V gene, clone size, CDR3 DNA, CDR3 protein. A D gene is named only where the DNA matches it firmly. The size of a clone is reported for some rows only, either as once, few or many, or as a class for expanded clones.

D gene: .; J gene: TRBJ2-3; V gene: TRBV7-2; clone size: few; CDR3 DNA: TGTGCCAGCAGCGCCGTTGACAGGATGGTAACAGATACGCAGTATTTT; CDR3 protein: CASSAVDRMVTDTQYF
D gene: .; J gene: TRBJ2-3; V gene: TRBV7-2; clone size: .; CDR3 DNA: TGTGCCAGCAGCCCAGACTACAACACAGATACGCAGTATTTT; CDR3 protein: CASSPDYNTDTQYF
D gene: .; J gene: TRBJ1-5; V gene: TRBV7-2; clone size: few; CDR3 DNA: TGTGCCAGCGGCCAGGGACCGCCCCAGCATTTT; CDR3 protein: CASGQGPPQHF
D gene: .; J gene: TRBJ2-7; V gene: TRBV7-3; clone size: .; CDR3 DNA: TGTGCCAGCAGCGCAACTTCCCCGGGGGAGCAGTACTTC; CDR3 protein: CASSATSPGEQYF
D gene: TRBD2; J gene: TRBJ2-5; V gene: TRBV27; clone size: few; CDR3 DNA: TGTGCCAGCAGTTCCCCTCGGGCGGGAGAAGAGACCCAGTACTTC; CDR3 protein: CASSSPRAGEETQYF
D gene: .; J gene: TRBJ2-6; V gene: TRBV6-5; clone size: few; CDR3 DNA: TGTGCCAGCAGGCAGGGGTACGGGGCCAACGTCCTGACTTTC; CDR3 protein: CASRQGYGANVLTF
D gene: TRBD1; J gene: TRBJ1-1; V gene: TRBV16; clone size: .; CDR3 DNA: TGTGTCAGCAGCCTGAGGGGGCCTACAGGCACTGAAGCTTTCTTT; CDR3 protein: CVSSLRGPTGTEAFF
D gene: .; J gene: TRBJ1-4; V gene: TRBV20-1; clone size: .; CDR3 DNA: TGCAGTGCTAGTGAGGTTCGGGAAAAACTGTTTTTT; CDR3 protein: CSASEVREKLFF
D gene: TRBD2; J gene: TRBJ2-1; V gene: TRBV29-1; clone size: many; CDR3 DNA: TGCAGCGTGAACCCTGCGGTGGGCGGGAGTTTTAATGAGCAGTTCTTC; CDR3 protein: CSVNPAVGGSFNEQFF
D gene: .; J gene: TRBJ1-1; V gene: TRBV3-1; clone size: .; CDR3 DNA: TGTGCCAGCAGCCAAGATCTTCATCAGACGGCTGAAGCTTTCTTT; CDR3 protein: CASSQDLHQTAEAFF
D gene: .; J gene: TRBJ2-7; V gene: TRBV18; clone size: .; CDR3 DNA: TGTGCCAGCTCACCAAGTCCGGCCAGGTCGCCCTACGAGCAGTACTTC; CDR3 protein: CASSPSPARSPYEQYF
D gene: .; J gene: TRBJ2-3; V gene: TRBV20-1; clone size: .; CDR3 DNA: TGCAGTGCTAGACCTAGCCGGGGTACAGATACGCAGTATTTT; CDR3 protein: CSARPSRGTDTQYF
D gene: .; J gene: TRBJ1-4; V gene: TRBV2; clone size: .; CDR3 DNA: TGTGCCAGCAATCAGTACAGGCAGACTGAAAAACTGTTTTTT; CDR3 protein: CASNQYRQTEKLFF
D gene: .; J gene: TRBJ2-1; V gene: TRBV6-2/TRBV6-3; clone size: .; CDR3 DNA: TGTGCCAGCAGTTACTCGACTAAGCAGTTCTTC; CDR3 protein: CASSYSTKQFF
D gene: .; J gene: TRBJ1-6; V gene: TRBV9; clone size: .; CDR3 DNA: TGTGCCAGCAGCGATCTAGGAAATTCACCCCTCCACTTT; CDR3 protein: CASSDLGNSPLHF
D gene: .; J gene: TRBJ2-7; V gene: TRBV7-9; clone size: many; CDR3 DNA: TGTGCCAGCAGCTTACGGTCCCTGGACGAGCAGTACTTC; CDR3 protein: CASSLRSLDEQYF
D gene: TRBD2; J gene: TRBJ2-1; V gene: TRBV30; clone size: .; CDR3 DNA: TGTGCCTGGAGTGTACGGGGACTAGCGGGGCACAATGAGCAGTTCTTC; CDR3 protein: CAWSVRGLAGHNEQFF
D gene: .; J gene: TRBJ2-7; V gene: TRBV25-1; clone size: many; CDR3 DNA: TGTGCCAGCAGCCGTCCCGGGACACCCTCCTACGAGCAGTACTTC; CDR3 protein: CASSRPGTPSYEQYF
D gene: TRBD1; J gene: TRBJ2-7; V gene: TRBV27; clone size: .; CDR3 DNA: TGTGCCAGCAGCACACTCGACAGGGGCAACTCCTACGAGCAGTACTTC; CDR3 protein: CASSTLDRGNSYEQYF
D gene: .; J gene: TRBJ2-3; V gene: TRBV20-1; clone size: .; CDR3 DNA: TGCAGTGTAGGGGGGTCTAGCGGTACCACAGATACGCAGTATTTT; CDR3 protein: CSVGGSSGTTDTQYF
D gene: TRBD1; J gene: TRBJ2-7; V gene: TRBV29-1; clone size: many; CDR3 DNA: TGCAGCGTGGGACAGGGGGCCTACGAGCAGTACTTC; CDR3 protein: CSVGQGAYEQYF
D gene: .; J gene: TRBJ2-1; V gene: TRBV28; clone size: many; CDR3 DNA: TGTGCCAGCAGACTCATGAACAATGAGCAGTTCTTC; CDR3 protein: CASRLMNNEQFF
D gene: .; J gene: TRBJ2-5; V gene: TRBV12-5; clone size: few; CDR3 DNA: TGTGCTAGTGGCCCCGGGACGGAGAACCAAGAGACCCAGTACTTC; CDR3 protein: CASGPGTENQETQYF
D gene: .; J gene: TRBJ2-3; V gene: TRBV12-5; clone size: once; CDR3 DNA: TGTGCTAGTGGTTCCCCCCCGGGGGATACGCAGTATTTT; CDR3 protein: CASGSPPGDTQYF
D gene: .; J gene: TRBJ2-5; V gene: TRBV12-3/TRBV12-4; clone size: .; CDR3 DNA: TGTGCCAGCAGTTTATTGTTGACAGGAGGGGAGACCCAGTACTTC; CDR3 protein: CASSLLLTGGETQYF
D gene: .; J gene: TRBJ2-3; V gene: TRBV3-1; clone size: .; CDR3 DNA: TGTGCCAGCAGCCCCCGCGGGGATAGCACAGATACGCAGTATTTT; CDR3 protein: CASSPRGDSTDTQYF
D gene: TRBD2; J gene: TRBJ2-5; V gene: TRBV7-2; clone size: many; CDR3 DNA: TGTGCCAGCAGCTTAATGGGGACTAGGCAAGAGACCCAGTACTTC; CDR3 protein: CASSLMGTRQETQYF
D gene: .; J gene: TRBJ2-7; V gene: TRBV29-1; clone size: .; CDR3 DNA: TGCAGCGTCGCGACCCGGGACTTCAGGGGCGAGCAGTACTTC; CDR3 protein: CSVATRDFRGEQYF
D gene: TRBD1; J gene: TRBJ1-2; V gene: TRBV5-1; clone size: .; CDR3 DNA: TGCGCCAGCAGCATCGGACAGGGACCTGGCTACACCTTC; CDR3 protein: CASSIGQGPGYTF
D gene: TRBD2; J gene: TRBJ2-5; V gene: TRBV4-2; clone size: .; CDR3 DNA: TGTGCCAGCAGCCTACAAGCTAGCGGGAGTCCTGAGACCCAGTACTTC; CDR3 protein: CASSLQASGSPETQYF
D gene: TRBD1; J gene: TRBJ1-4; V gene: TRBV5-1; clone size: once; CDR3 DNA: TGCGCCAGCAGCTCGGGGACAGGGGATGAAAAACTGTTTTTT; CDR3 protein: CASSSGTGDEKLFF
D gene: .; J gene: TRBJ2-1; V gene: TRBV7-3; clone size: few; CDR3 DNA: TGTGCCAGCAGCTTAAGTGAAAATGAGCAGTTCTTC; CDR3 protein: CASSLSENEQFF
D gene: .; J gene: TRBJ1-1; V gene: TRBV9; clone size: .; CDR3 DNA: TGTGCCAGCAGCGTATCTACACAGGGGAACACTGAAGCTTTCTTT; CDR3 protein: CASSVSTQGNTEAFF
D gene: .; J gene: TRBJ2-7; V gene: TRBV12-3/TRBV12-4; clone size: few; CDR3 DNA: TGTGCCAGCAGTTTAGTGCTAACAGGTAACCTCCCGAATGAGCAGTACTTC; CDR3 protein: CASSLVLTGNLPNEQYF
D gene: .; J gene: TRBJ1-2; V gene: TRBV7-2; clone size: .; CDR3 DNA: TGTGCCAGCAGCTTAGCCAGCAGGGTTGGCTACACCTTC; CDR3 protein: CASSLASRVGYTF
D gene: TRBD1; J gene: TRBJ1-1; V gene: TRBV12-3/TRBV12-4; clone size: .; CDR3 DNA: TGTGCCACCACATGGACAGGGGGAACCGAAGCTTTCTTT; CDR3 protein: CATTWTGGTEAFF
D gene: .; J gene: TRBJ2-1; V gene: TRBV24-1; clone size: .; CDR3 DNA: TGTGCCACCAGTGATTTAAGCGGAGCTTACAATGAGCAGTTCTTC; CDR3 protein: CATSDLSGAYNEQFF
D gene: TRBD1; J gene: TRBJ2-7; V gene: TRBV5-6; clone size: many; CDR3 DNA: TGTGCCAGCAGCCGGACCGGGACAGGGGACTACGAGCAGTACTTC; CDR3 protein: CASSRTGTGDYEQYF
D gene: TRBD1; J gene: TRBJ2-7; V gene: TRBV12-3/TRBV12-4; clone size: once; CDR3 DNA: TGTGCCAGCCGACAGGGAATCGAGCAGTACTTC; CDR3 protein: CASRQGIEQYF
D gene: TRBD2; J gene: TRBJ2-2; V gene: TRBV9; clone size: .; CDR3 DNA: TGTGCCGGCAGCGTAGCAAGCGGGGGGGCAGGCACCGGGGAGCTGTTTTTT; CDR3 protein: CAGSVASGGAGTGELFF
D gene: .; J gene: TRBJ1-1; V gene: TRBV12-3/TRBV12-4; clone size: .; CDR3 DNA: TGTGCCAGCAGTTGGGCGGGGGCGCCTACTGAAGCTTTCTTT; CDR3 protein: CASSWAGAPTEAFF
D gene: TRBD2; J gene: TRBJ2-5; V gene: TRBV20-1; clone size: once; CDR3 DNA: TGCAGTGCTAGAGCCGCTAGCGGGGTGTTAGAGACCCAGTACTTC; CDR3 protein: CSARAASGVLETQYF
D gene: TRBD1; J gene: TRBJ1-2; V gene: TRBV12-3/TRBV12-4; clone size: few; CDR3 DNA: TGTGCCAGCAGTTCATCCGGGACAGGGGTTGATGGCTACACCTTC; CDR3 protein: CASSSSGTGVDGYTF
D gene: TRBD2; J gene: TRBJ2-5; V gene: TRBV9; clone size: few; CDR3 DNA: TGTGCCAGCAGCTACAAGGGGCTAGCGGGATGGGAGACCCAGTACTTC; CDR3 protein: CASSYKGLAGWETQYF
D gene: .; J gene: TRBJ2-1; V gene: TRBV12-3/TRBV12-4; clone size: .; CDR3 DNA: TGTGCCAGCAGTTTCTTCAGCGGAGGCTACAATGAGCAGTTCTTC; CDR3 protein: CASSFFSGGYNEQFF
D gene: TRBD1; J gene: TRBJ2-1; V gene: TRBV7-9; clone size: .; CDR3 DNA: TGTGCCAGCAGTTTCCGGGACAGAACTTACAATGAGCAGTTCTTC; CDR3 protein: CASSFRDRTYNEQFF
D gene: .; J gene: TRBJ2-6; V gene: TRBV5-1; clone size: few; CDR3 DNA: TGCGCCAGCAGCGGAGGGGAGGTCAGCTCTGGGGCCAACGTCCTGACTTTC; CDR3 protein: CASSGGEVSSGANVLTF
D gene: TRBD1; J gene: TRBJ2-1; V gene: TRBV28; clone size: .; CDR3 DNA: TGTGCCAGCAGTCCCCCCGGGACAGGCCCCTACAATGAGCAGTTCTTC; CDR3 protein: CASSPPGTGPYNEQFF
D gene: .; J gene: TRBJ1-6; V gene: TRBV7-2; clone size: .; CDR3 DNA: TGTGCCAGCAGCTTAGTGGCAGCTCTCAGTTCACCCCTCCACTTT; CDR3 protein: CASSLVAALSSPLHF